This is a list of T cell receptor beta chains from one sample in a study of T-cell memory formation after mild COVID-19. TCRdb redid the calling of the 5' RACE reads with MiXCR, one entry per CDR3 protein. This table has 400,000 to 500,000 distinct CDR3 sequences, around 18% appearing once. Input material: PBMCs or a T cell subset sorted from them (not recorded which). The receptors derive from an adult woman who had mild COVID-19 (a few samples of this study predate the infection). Cell type and time point are not known. Each CDR3 is given without its conserved first and last residue.

v_call	j_call	cdr3_aa
TRBV5-1	TRBJ1-1	ASSTGGGQGTEAF
TRBV7-9	TRBJ2-7	ASSVSGTGRLYEQY
TRBV4-1	TRBJ2-1	ASSQDRGQGYEQF
TRBV24-1	TRBJ2-5	ATSDPLTGASRETQY
TRBV29-1	TRBJ1-2	SVEDRHYGYT
TRBV12-3/TRBV12-4	TRBJ2-6	ASSRSGANVLT
TRBV5-6	TRBJ1-1	ASSLAGVMTF
TRBV21-1	TRBJ2-7	ASTSFSLSYEQY
TRBV6-6	TRBJ2-7	ASSRGRDNFSYEQY
TRBV12-3/TRBV12-4	TRBJ2-5	ASSLQLAGAETQY
TRBV4-1	TRBJ1-1	ASSQVLGDTEAF
TRBV7-9	TRBJ2-2	ASRHRGHNTGELF
TRBV19	TRBJ1-6	ASSILTGSDSPLH
TRBV7-6	TRBJ1-2	ASSLRATGGVYGYT
TRBV24-1	TRBJ1-5	ATSETGNPLSNQPQH
TRBV7-9	TRBJ2-1	ASSPPSPRWNEQF
TRBV5-1	TRBJ2-1	ASSLDSGRAGNEQF
TRBV5-1	TRBJ1-1	ASSLVGGLPDTEAF